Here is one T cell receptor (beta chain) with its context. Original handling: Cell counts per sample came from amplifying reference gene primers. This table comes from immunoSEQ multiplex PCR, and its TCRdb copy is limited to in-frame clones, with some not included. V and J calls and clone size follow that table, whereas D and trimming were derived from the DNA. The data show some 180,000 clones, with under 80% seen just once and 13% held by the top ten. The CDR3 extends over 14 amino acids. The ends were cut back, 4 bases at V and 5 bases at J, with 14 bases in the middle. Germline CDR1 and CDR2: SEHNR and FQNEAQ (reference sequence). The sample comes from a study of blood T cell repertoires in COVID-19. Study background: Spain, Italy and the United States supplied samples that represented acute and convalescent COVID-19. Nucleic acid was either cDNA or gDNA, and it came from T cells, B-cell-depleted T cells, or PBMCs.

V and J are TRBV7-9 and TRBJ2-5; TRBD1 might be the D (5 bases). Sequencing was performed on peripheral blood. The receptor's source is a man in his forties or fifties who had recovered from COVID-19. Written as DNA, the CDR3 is TGTGCCAGCAGCTCCTCTTGGGGCGCCGAGACCCAGTACTTC. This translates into CASSSSWGAETQYF.